The 14 T cell receptor beta chains listed next were all sequenced from one sample in a study of T cell changes during pregnancy in multiple sclerosis. Some clones are missing from TCRdb's copy, which holds only in-frame ones; the method was immunoSEQ multiplex PCR. In the table there are tens of thousands of clones, about 93% of which are singletons. The specimen was peripheral blood, collected in the third trimester of pregnancy. Receptor source: a female donor in good health, enrolled as a control in a pregnancy study.

The rearrangement uses TRBV7-2 and TRBJ2-1; a weak D match, TRBD1 (5 bases). V lost 1 base to trimming and J lost 8 bases, with 12 bases between them. CDR3 length: 14 amino acids. From germline, CDR1 is SGHTA and CDR2 FQGNSA. The CDR3 DNA sequence: TGTGCCAGCAGCTTAGATAGGGGTGTGGATGAGCAGTTCTTC. It is translated as CASSLDRGVDEQFF.

This chain links TRBV30 with TRBJ2-5; 10 bases line up with TRBD1. CDR3 length: 15 residues. CDR1 and CDR2 from the germline V gene are GTSNPN and SVGIG (reference sequence). V shed 0 bases, J shed 5 bases, and the junction held 6 bases outside the gene matches. The chain's CDR3 is CAWSVWDRGYETQYF. The CDR3 DNA reads TGTGCCTGGAGTGTATGGGACAGGGGTTATGAGACCCAGTACTTC.

This clone has just one count. The genes are TRBV27 and TRBJ2-3; 9 bases are a match to TRBD1. Germline CDR1 and CDR2: MNHEY and SMNVEV (reference sequence). The CDR3 covers 16 residues. J gave up 2 bases and V 6 bases, and 9 bases lay outside the gene matches. The CDR3 sequence is CASRPGTGWITDTQYF. CDR3 DNA sequence: TGTGCCAGCAGACCGGGGACAGGGTGGATCACAGATACGCAGTATTTT.

The gene calls are TRBV30 and TRBJ2-5; no definite D call. This CDR3 has 14 residues. CDR1 and CDR2 (germline): GTSNPN, SVGIG (reference sequence). V lost 1 base and J 4 bases, leaving 13 bases between the germline ends. CDR3 sequence: CAWSASTWAETQYF. CDR3 bases: TGTGCCTGGAGTGCCTCGACCTGGGCAGAGACCCAGTACTTC.

The V and J genes are TRBV5-1 and TRBJ2-3, with TRBD1 as a possible D gene (7 bases). The CDR3 extends over 16 amino acids. Germline assignment: CDR1 SGHRS and CDR2 YFSETQ. V lost 5 bases to trimming and J lost 2 bases, with 18 bases between them. DNA of the CDR3: TGCGCCAGCAGTATTACAGGGGACTCATACACAGATACGCAGTATTTT. The encoded protein is CASSITGDSYTDTQYF.

The chain joins TRBV29-1 to TRBJ2-1, with D uncertain. The germline gives CDR1 SQVTM, CDR2 ANQGSEA. The CDR3 loop spans 11 amino acids. V was clipped by 3 bases and J by 6 bases, with 6 bases between them. CDR3 DNA: TGCAGCGTTGAGGAGTTCAATGAGCAGTTCTTC. Its translation is CSVEEFNEQFF.

The chain uses TRBV28 and TRBJ1-1; D is ambiguous. This CDR3 has 10 residues. Trimming pared 10 bases from V and 7 bases from J, leaving 10 bases between. Per germline, CDR1 MDHEN and CDR2 SYDVKM. CDR3: CATKQHEAFF. The DNA of the CDR3 is TGTGCCACCAAACAGCATGAAGCTTTCTTT.

The count of this clone is one. The chain employs TRBV2 and TRBJ2-7; 7 nucleotides agree with TRBD2. The junction had 3 bases not matched to a gene; V was cut back by 4 bases and J by 0 bases. Germline CDR1 is SNHLY and CDR2 is FYNNEI. This CDR3 has 14 residues. The DNA for the CDR3 is TGTGCCAGCAGTGGACTAGCCAGCTCCTACGAGCAGTACTTC. It translates to CASSGLASSYEQYF.

The table lists this clone with a few counts. V usage is TRBV30 and J usage is TRBJ1-1; weak D call: TRBD1 (5 bases). The V gene lost 1 base and the J gene lost 2 bases, with 5 bases spanning the gap. The CDR3 is 12 residues long. Germline CDR1 is GTSNPN and CDR2 is SVGIG (reference sequence). CDR3 amino acids: CAWSGGNTEAFF. CDR3 sequence (DNA): TGTGCCTGGAGTGGGGGCAACACTGAAGCTTTCTTT.

This clone showed up just once. The chain employs TRBV6-6 and TRBJ2-4; D call uncertain. V was shortened by 0 bases and J by 8 bases, with 5 bases between the two germline ends. Germline V gene sequence: CDR1 MNHNY, CDR2 SVGAGI (reference sequence). The CDR3 consists of 12 residues. Written as DNA, the CDR3 is TGTGCCAGCAGTTACTCTGGAGACATTCAGTACTTC. Translating it yields CASSYSGDIQYF.

The chain recombines TRBV2 with TRBJ1-2; D perhaps matches TRBD1 (5 bases). The V gene lost 6 bases and the J gene lost 3 bases, with 14 bases spanning the gap. The length of the CDR3 is 14 residues. Germline values: CDR1 SNHLY, CDR2 FYNNEI. The chain's CDR3 is CASRGAGQHYGYTF. DNA of the CDR3: TGTGCCAGCAGGGGAGCGGGGCAACACTATGGCTACACCTTC. The complete variable domain, with remaining parts taken from reference TRBV2 and TRBJ1-2, reads EPEVTQTPSHQVTQMGQEVILRCVPISNHLYFYWYRQILGQKVEFLVSFYNNEISEKSEIFDDQFSVERPDGSNFTLKIRSTKLEDSAMYFCASRGAGQHYGYTFGSGTRLTVV.

The V and J genes are TRBV2 and TRBJ2-7, with a possible D match to TRBD2 (6 bases). The V gene's germline CDR1 is SNHLY and CDR2 FYNNEI. There are 13 residues in the CDR3. The ends were cut back, 7 bases at V and 11 bases at J, with 21 bases in the middle. The DNA of the CDR3 is TGTGCCAGCAAGGACGGACTGGGACTTTTGGAGTACTTC. Encoded protein: CASKDGLGLLEYF.

The chain joins TRBV7-6 to TRBJ1-1; the D is unclear. Trimming shortened V by 4 bases and J by 4 bases, and 16 bases separated the two germline ends. The CDR3 is made up of 15 amino acids. Germline CDR1 is SGHVS and CDR2 is FNYEAQ. The CDR3 DNA follows: TGTGCCAGCAGCTCGGAGGATCCCTCAGTCACTGAAGCTTTCTTT. It encodes CASSSEDPSVTEAFF.

V is TRBV2 and J is TRBJ2-7, with 7 bases aligning to TRBD2. The V gene's germline CDR1 is SNHLY and CDR2 FYNNEI. The CDR3 spans 14 residues. J gave up 2 bases and V 11 bases, and 12 bases lay outside the gene matches. As DNA, the CDR3 is TGTGCCCTGGGGGGGGACGGGAGTCCCTACGAGCAGTACTTC. This sequence encodes CALGGDGSPYEQYF.